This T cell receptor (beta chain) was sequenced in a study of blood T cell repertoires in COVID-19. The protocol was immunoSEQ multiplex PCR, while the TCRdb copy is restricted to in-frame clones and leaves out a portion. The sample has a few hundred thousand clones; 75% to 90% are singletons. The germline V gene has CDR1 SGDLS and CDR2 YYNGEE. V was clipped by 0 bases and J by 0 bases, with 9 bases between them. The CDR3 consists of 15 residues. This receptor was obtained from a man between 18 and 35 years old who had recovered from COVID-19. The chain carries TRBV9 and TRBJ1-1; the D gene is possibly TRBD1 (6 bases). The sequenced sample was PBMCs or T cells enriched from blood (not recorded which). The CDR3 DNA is TGTGCCAGCAGCGTAGTGGGGGACATGAACACTGAAGCTTTCTTT. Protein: CASSVVGDMNTEAFF.